The following is a T cell receptor beta chain sequence with its context. The protocol was immunoSEQ multiplex PCR, while the TCRdb copy is restricted to in-frame clones and leaves out a portion. Of 150,000 or so clones in the sample, about 88% are singletons; the top ten hold roughly 4%. This sample was included in a study of radiation and T cells in renal cell carcinoma. Across the study: Nephrectomy followed 15 Gy stereotactic body radiation by 4 weeks.

This CDR3 comprises 18 residues. Trimming took off 6 bases at V and 0 bases at J, with 23 bases between the two ends. Germline values: CDR1 MNHEY, CDR2 SMNVEV (reference sequence). Time point indicated: baseline pretreatment blood. Noted treatment: 15 Gy SBRT to primary tumor, nephrectomy 4 weeks later. This TCR derives from a woman in her seventies with renal cell carcinoma. Sequencing was performed on blood, taken from a patient whose treatment included radiotherapy and nephrectomy. This chain links TRBV27 with TRBJ1-1; perhaps TRBD1 as D (6 bases). CDR3 coding DNA: TGTGCCAGCAGCCACCAGACCACAGGGCGTTTTATGAACACTGAAGCTTTCTTT. Its protein product is CASSHQTTGRFMNTEAFF.